These 22 T cell receptor beta chains share one sample of origin, sequenced in a study of blood T cells in healthy people across ages. Primed by a sample-barcoded 5' primer and a J-beta primer mix, a second PCR proceeded for roughly 7 to 11 cycles. MiXCR, applied by TCRdb to the 5' RACE reads, yields one record per CDR3 protein. The sample records about 640,000 distinct CDR3 sequences, under 65% being singletons. What was sequenced was blood. The receptors derive from a man in his 60s in good health.

The chain is built from TRBV5-1 and TRBJ2-1; TRBD2 matches 13 bases. The germline gives CDR1 SGHRS, CDR2 YFSETQ. J lost 5 bases, V lost 4 bases, and 3 bases had no gene match. CDR3 length equals 15 residues. The CDR3, as DNA: TGCGCCAGCAGCACGGGACTAGCGGGGCACAATGAGCAGTTCTTC. Amino acid sequence: CASSTGLAGHNEQFF.

As for this clonotype: This may be a read error, as it is one base from a much larger clone. The V gene is TRBV12-3 or TRBV12-4, the J gene TRBJ2-1; 9 bases agree with TRBD2. This CDR3 is 15 amino acids long. Germline trimming cut 6 bases from V and 5 bases from J; bases unmatched to any gene: 8. This chain's CDR3 is CASSRSGGRHNEQFF. The CDR3, as DNA: TGTGCCAGCAGCCGGAGCGGGGGGCGCCACAATGAGCAGTTCTTC.

This clonotype appeared a few times. The chain uses TRBV12-3 or TRBV12-4 and TRBJ2-5; no firm D call. This CDR3 has 11 residues. The V gene lost 11 bases and the J gene lost 0 bases, with 7 bases spanning the gap. In nucleotides, the CDR3 is TGTGCCGTAGGTGACCAAGAGACCCAGTACTTC. Protein: CAVGDQETQYF.

The J gene is TRBJ2-1, the V gene TRBV6-5, with D possibly being TRBD1 (6 bases). The CDR3 loop spans 16 amino acids. The V and J ends lost 4 bases and 6 bases respectively, with 19 bases between them. Germline values: CDR1 MNHEY, CDR2 SVGAGI. The CDR3 loop is CASSLTGSSGLNEQFF. The DNA for the CDR3 is TGTGCCAGCAGTTTAACAGGGTCGTCTGGGCTCAATGAGCAGTTCTTC.

The J gene is TRBJ1-4, the V gene TRBV15; TRBD1 matches at 9 bases. The CDR3 length is 15 residues. J lost 11 bases, V lost 5 bases, and 12 bases had no gene match. Germline lookup yields CDR1 LNHNV and CDR2 YYDKDF (reference sequence). This CDR3 reads CATSGRAGQGSKLFF. The CDR3 bases are TGTGCCACCAGCGGAAGAGCGGGACAGGGTAGCAAACTGTTTTTT.

The J gene is TRBJ1-2, the V gene TRBV5-1, with D hard to call. The germline V gene encodes CDR1 SGHRS and CDR2 YFSETQ. V lost 4 bases, J lost 2 bases, and 15 bases lay in between. The CDR3 spans 15 residues. This CDR3 reads CASSPPIGSNYGYTF. In DNA, the CDR3 is TGCGCCAGCAGCCCCCCCATAGGATCCAACTATGGCTACACCTTC.

The V call is TRBV29-1, the J call TRBJ2-4; D unresolved. The V and J ends lost 1 base and 0 bases respectively, with 1 base between them. This CDR3 has 12 residues. Germline assignment: CDR1 SQVTM and CDR2 ANQGSEA. This CDR3 reads CSVEVAKNIQYF. The CDR3 coding sequence is TGCAGCGTTGAAGTAGCCAAAAACATTCAGTACTTC.

The V gene is TRBV13, the J gene TRBJ1-2; no reliable D call. The length of the CDR3 is 16 residues. Germline values: CDR1 PRHDT, CDR2 FYEKMQ (reference sequence). Trimming took 5 bases from V and 3 from J, leaving 19 bases between them. The CDR3 DNA is TGTGCCAGCAGCACACTAACGAGCGCGGTGGACTATGGCTACACCTTC. Amino acids: CASSTLTSAVDYGYTF.

The CDR3 is CASSGGLAVLYEQYF. CDR3 in DNA: TGTGCCAGCAGCGGAGGACTAGCGGTCCTCTACGAGCAGTACTTC. The V and J genes are TRBV7-8 and TRBJ2-7; 10 bases are shared with TRBD2. This CDR3 is built from 15 residues. V shed 5 bases, J shed 3 bases, and the junction held 7 bases outside the gene matches. From germline, CDR1 is SGHVS and CDR2 FQNEAQ.

The sample holds a few counts of this clonotype. The chain employs TRBV10-3 and TRBJ2-6, with unresolved D. The germline CDR1 and CDR2 sequences are ENHRY and SYGVKD. This CDR3 spans 15 amino acids. Trimming left V 6 bases short and J 0 bases short, with 9 bases between. The CDR3 coding sequence is TGTGCCATCAGGCCCACTCTCTCTGGGGCCAACGTCCTGACTTTC. Translating gives CAIRPTLSGANVLTF.

The J gene is TRBJ1-2, the V gene TRBV20-1; TRBD1 matches at 8 bases. CDR1 DFQATT and CDR2 SNEGSKA come from the germline V gene (reference sequence). The CDR3 length is 16 residues. The trim removed 5 bases at V and 0 bases at J, leaving 11 bases unmatched. CDR3 DNA sequence: TGCAGTGCTCCATTAAGTTGGACAGGGACTAACTATGGCTACACCTTC. This translates into CSAPLSWTGTNYGYTF.

V usage is TRBV3-1 and J usage is TRBJ2-1; D is ambiguous. Germline CDR1 reads LGHDT; CDR2 reads YNNKEL (reference sequence). Trimming pared 2 bases from V and 0 bases from J, leaving 8 bases between. The CDR3 totals 15 residues. This CDR3 reads CASSQLQSSYNEQFF. The CDR3 nucleotides read TGTGCCAGCAGCCAACTGCAGAGCTCCTACAATGAGCAGTTCTTC.

The table lists this clonotype with a few counts. The chain links TRBV3-1 to TRBJ1-5; D is unclear. The V and J ends lost 1 base and 4 bases respectively, with 8 bases between them. Looked up from germline, CDR1 is LGHDT and CDR2 is YNNKEL (reference sequence). This CDR3 contains 14 residues. The chain's CDR3 is CASSQGSRNQPQHF. The CDR3 coding sequence is TGTGCCAGCAGCCAAGGGTCCAGAAATCAGCCCCAGCATTTT.

V is TRBV7-2 and J is TRBJ2-2; unclear D gene. The CDR3 consists of 13 residues. CDR1 is SGHTA, CDR2 FQGNSA, per germline. Deletions cut 5 bases from V and 7 bases from J, with 11 bases between. In DNA, the CDR3 is TGTGCCAGCAGCCAAAGGCCCCACGGGGAGCTGTTTTTT. Protein: CASSQRPHGELFF.

The V call is TRBV5-1, the J call TRBJ2-5; TRBD2 aligns across 7 bases. The V gene end was trimmed by 3 bases and the J gene end by 5 bases; junction bases not matched to a gene: 10. CDR3 length equals 15 residues. Germline CDR1 reads SGHRS; CDR2 reads YFSETQ. Here the CDR3 reads CASSSQGGNRETQYF. The CDR3 DNA is TGCGCCAGCAGCTCCCAGGGAGGGAATAGGGAGACCCAGTACTTC.

The chain has TRBV5-1 and TRBJ2-4; D unclear. The closer fit of TRBJ2-7 to the DNA end suggests the J call may be wrong. The germline V gene has CDR1 SGHRS and CDR2 YFSETQ. There are 14 residues in the CDR3. The CDR3 protein is CASSLGRVGYEQYF. CDR3 DNA sequence: TGCGCCAGCAGCTTGGGACGCGTAGGGTACGAGCAGTACTTC.

The chain has TRBV29-1 and TRBJ2-3; 9 nucleotides line up with TRBD2. Germline CDR1 is SQVTM and CDR2 is ANQGSEA. The CDR3 is 14 amino acids. Trimming took 1 base from V and 5 from J; bases not matched to a gene: 4. CDR3 sequence reads: CSVEVRGGLDTQYF. For the CDR3, the DNA is TGCAGCGTTGAAGTGCGGGGGGGCCTAGATACGCAGTATTTT.

The chain carries TRBV5-4 and TRBJ2-5; 10 nucleotides match TRBD2. The length of the CDR3 is 15 residues. The ends lost 3 bases at V and 5 bases at J; junction bases unmatched: 7. In germline, CDR1 is SGHNT, CDR2 YYREEE (reference sequence). CDR3 sequence: CASSSQRGGVETQYF. CDR3 DNA sequence: TGTGCCAGCAGCTCTCAGCGGGGGGGTGTGGAGACCCAGTACTTC.

The chain has TRBV2 and TRBJ2-4, with D perhaps TRBD1 or TRBD2 (5 bases each). The DNA end favors TRBJ2-5, so the J call may be wrong. Germline CDR1 SNHLY, CDR2 FYNNEI. This CDR3 region has 13 residues. CDR3 in amino acids: CATNSGAEETQYF. As DNA, the CDR3 is TGTGCCACCAACTCCGGGGCGGAAGAGACCCAGTACTTC.

J is TRBJ2-7 and V is TRBV6-6; the D gene is possibly TRBD1 (6 bases). This CDR3 has 16 residues. The ends were cut back, 7 bases at V and 0 bases at J, with 19 bases in the middle. CDR1 and CDR2 from the germline V gene are MNHNY and SVGAGI (reference sequence). The CDR3 DNA is TGTGCCAGCACCGCCCATAGGACAGTTAGCTCCTACGAGCAGTACTTC. Its protein is CASTAHRTVSSYEQYF.

The V gene is TRBV20-1, the J gene TRBJ2-5; 8 bases map to TRBD2. J gave up 5 bases and V 0 bases, and 8 bases lay outside the gene matches. Per germline, CDR1 DFQATT and CDR2 SNEGSKA (reference sequence). The CDR3 sequence is 15 residues long. The CDR3 here is CSARDRVAGWETQYF. The DNA for the CDR3 is TGCAGTGCTAGAGACCGTGTAGCGGGGTGGGAGACCCAGTACTTC.

The chain carries TRBV21-1 and TRBJ2-5. TRBV21-1 is annotated as a pseudogene. The CDR3 has 13 amino acids. The CDR3 nucleotides read TGTGCCAGCAGGGGATCGAGGCAAGAGACCCAGTACTTC. This gives the protein CASRGSRQETQYF.